A single T cell receptor (beta chain) is shown here with its context. The antigen is not known. The protocol was immunoSEQ multiplex PCR, while the TCRdb copy is restricted to in-frame clones and leaves out a portion. The top ten hold 1.5% of the sample, which has roughly 84,000 clones, about 90% seen once. The entry originates in a study of T cell responses to AZD1222 COVID-19 vaccine. Study-wide findings and caveats: Nearly half of spike-specific TCRs reportedly go after variant regions that carry no mutations. Among those given AZD1222, only five or six were seropositive at baseline. Possibly, clonal diversity was underestimated; donors were largely white British and included more females.

This CDR3 region has 12 residues. Trimming took off 4 bases at V and 14 bases at J, with 15 bases between the two ends. Germline V CDR1 and CDR2: SEHNR, FQNEAQ (reference sequence). The V gene is TRBV7-9, the J gene TRBJ2-1; no definite D call. This receptor was obtained from an adult in good health. The material sequenced was peripheral blood, taken on day 0 of AZD1222 vaccination. The CDR3 DNA is TGTGCCAGCAGCTCAGGATTGGAAAGGAAGTTCTTC. Protein product: CASSSGLERKFF.